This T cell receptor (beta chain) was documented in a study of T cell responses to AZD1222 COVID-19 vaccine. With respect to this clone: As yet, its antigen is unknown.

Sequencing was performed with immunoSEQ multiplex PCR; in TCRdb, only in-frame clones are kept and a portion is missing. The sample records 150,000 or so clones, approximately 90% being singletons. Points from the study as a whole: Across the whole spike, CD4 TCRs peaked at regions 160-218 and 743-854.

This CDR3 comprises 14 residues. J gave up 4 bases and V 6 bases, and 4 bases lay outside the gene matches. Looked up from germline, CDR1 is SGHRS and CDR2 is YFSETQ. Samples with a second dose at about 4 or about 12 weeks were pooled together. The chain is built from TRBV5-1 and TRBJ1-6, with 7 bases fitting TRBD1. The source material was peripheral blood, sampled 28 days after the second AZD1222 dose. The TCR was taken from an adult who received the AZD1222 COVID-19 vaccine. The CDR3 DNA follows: TGCGCCAGCACCTCGGGACAGTATAATTCACCCCTCCACTTT. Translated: CASTSGQYNSPLHF.